These T cell receptor beta chains were read from a single sample in a study of control samples from healthy donors and cancer patients. Sequenced by immunoSEQ multiplex PCR; TCRdb stores in-frame clones only, minus some. The sample has around 94,000 clones; 90% are singletons. Sequencing was carried out using blood. The receptors shown here come from a woman younger than 35 in good health. Both conserved end residues are part of each CDR3. Each record gives: J gene, clone size, V gene, D gene, CDR3 protein, CDR3 DNA. D genes are given only for firm matches. Rows give clone size only sometimes, using once, few, many, or a class for an expanded clone.

>TRBJ1-5|-|TRBV18|-
CASSPGPSNQPQHF
TGTGCCAGCTCACCAGGGCCGAGCAATCAGCCCCAGCATTTT
>TRBJ1-4|-|TRBV7-9|-
CASSTNPGQGKNEKLFF
TGTGCCAGCAGCACCAACCCGGGGCAGGGAAAGAATGAAAAACTGTTTTTT
>TRBJ1-2|-|TRBV6-2/TRBV6-3|TRBD1
CASSAEDRDSFSGYTF
TGTGCCAGCAGTGCGGAAGACCGGGACAGTTTTAGTGGCTACACCTTC
>TRBJ1-6|-|TRBV2|-
CASSEAGRYNSPLHF
TGTGCCAGCAGTGAAGCGGGGCGCTACAATTCACCCCTCCACTTT
>TRBJ1-1|-|TRBV24-1|-
CATSDSDTEAFF
TGTGCCACCAGTGATTCTGACACTGAAGCTTTCTTT
>TRBJ1-5|-|TRBV7-9|-
CASSLYGSSDSNQPQHF
TGTGCCAGCAGCTTATATGGGAGCAGCGATAGCAATCAGCCCCAGCATTTT
>TRBJ1-1|-|TRBV25-1|-
CASSEKGGVPTTEAFF
TGTGCCAGCAGTGAAAAGGGGGGAGTCCCCACCACTGAAGCTTTCTTT
>TRBJ1-2|once|TRBV13|TRBD1
CASSLGRGQGEGIYGYTF
TGTGCCAGCAGCTTAGGCCGTGGACAGGGAGAGGGTATCTATGGCTACACCTTC
>TRBJ1-5|few|TRBV19|-
CASSISSNQPQHF
TGTGCCAGTAGTATATCTTCCAATCAGCCCCAGCATTTT
>TRBJ2-5|-|TRBV5-8|TRBD1
CASSLDRGETQYF
TGTGCCAGCAGCTTGGACAGGGGGGAGACCCAGTACTTC
>TRBJ2-3|-|TRBV15|-
CATSARIELDTQYF
TGTGCCACCAGTGCCCGAATAGAATTGGATACGCAGTATTTT
>TRBJ2-7|-|TRBV5-8|-
CASAKGDATYSEEQYF
TGTGCCAGCGCCAAGGGGGACGCGACCTACTCTGAAGAGCAGTACTTC
>TRBJ1-1|-|TRBV18|TRBD1
CASSQPTGRGTEAFF
TGTGCCAGCTCACAACCGACAGGGAGGGGCACTGAAGCTTTCTTT
>TRBJ2-1|-|TRBV6-1|TRBD2
CASSGSGLTTGGDEQFF
TGTGCCAGCAGTGGGTCGGGTCTAACCACCGGGGGGGATGAGCAGTTCTTC
>TRBJ1-1|-|TRBV6-5|-
CASSNTIPGEAFF
TGTGCCAGCAGTAACACTATTCCAGGGGAAGCTTTCTTT
>TRBJ1-2|-|TRBV7-2|-
CASSQGYLGYGYTF
TGTGCCAGCAGCCAAGGGTACTTGGGCTATGGCTACACCTTC
>TRBJ2-1|-|TRBV2|-
CASSEQGTKLNEQFF
TGTGCCAGCAGTGAGCAGGGCACCAAACTCAATGAGCAGTTCTTC
>TRBJ1-1|-|TRBV25-1|-
CASSESGTIEAFF
TGTGCCAGCAGTGAATCCGGGACGATTGAAGCTTTCTTT
>TRBJ1-2|-|TRBV13|TRBD1
CASSLARDRVNYGYTF
TGTGCCAGCAGCTTAGCCCGGGACAGGGTCAACTATGGCTACACCTTC
>TRBJ1-6|-|TRBV15|TRBD1
CATRDRTVNSPLHF
TGTGCCACCAGGGACAGGACAGTGAATTCACCCCTCCACTTT
>TRBJ2-6|-|TRBV5-6|-
CASSLAPGANVLTF
TGTGCCAGCAGCTTGGCTCCTGGGGCCAACGTCCTGACTTTC
>TRBJ2-2|-|TRBV9|TRBD2
CASSPRGLAGGIGELFF
TGTGCCAGCAGCCCCCGGGGACTAGCGGGGGGTATAGGGGAGCTGTTTTTT
>TRBJ1-1|-|TRBV19|TRBD1
CASWDSAKGTEAFF
TGTGCCAGTTGGGACAGTGCAAAGGGGACTGAAGCTTTCTTT
>TRBJ1-1|few|TRBV4-1|TRBD1
CASSQTGTGRTEAFF
TGCGCCAGCAGCCAGACCGGGACAGGGAGGACTGAAGCTTTCTTT
>TRBJ1-2|-|TRBV5-1|-
CASSLGGREDGYTF
TGCGCCAGCAGCTTGGGCGGCAGGGAGGATGGCTACACCTTC
>TRBJ2-3|-|TRBV3-1/TRBV3-2|-
CASSGGSITDTQYF
TGTGCCAGCAGCGGGGGGTCGATCACAGATACGCAGTATTTT
>TRBJ2-2|-|TRBV12-5|-
CASGLVVGSLAGELFF
TGTGCTAGTGGTTTGGTTGTCGGTAGCCTCGCCGGGGAGCTGTTTTTT